The 17 T cell receptor beta chains below were found in one sample sequenced in a study of Graves' ophthalmopathy and Graves' hyperthyroidism. Using RNA transcripts, the TCR beta CDR3 regions were amplified. HTBI primers were employed in first-round RT-PCR, then a second-round multiplex PCR followed. MiXCR, applied by TCRdb to the multiplex PCR reads, yields one record per CDR3 protein. The profile shows more than 40,000 distinct CDR3 sequences, over 45% of them singletons. Sequenced sample: peripheral blood. Receptors originate from an adult man with Graves' ophthalmopathy.

This clonotype has only one observation. This chain joins TRBV7-2 and TRBJ2-7, with unresolved D. The CDR3 loop spans 14 amino acids. V was pared by 5 bases and J by 0 bases, with 11 bases between. Germline CDR1 and CDR2: SGHTA and FQGNSA. For the CDR3, the DNA is TGTGCCAGCAGCGTCACGGCTAGCTCCTACGAGCAGTACTTC. Protein: CASSVTASSYEQYF. The whole variable domain, filled in from reference TRBV7-2 and TRBJ2-7, reads GAGVSQSPSNKVTEKGKDVELRCDPISGHTALYWYRQSLGQGLEFLIYFQGNSAPDKSGLPSDRFSAERTGGSVSTLTIQRTQQEDSAVYLCASSVTASSYEQYFGPGTRLTVT.

For the CDR3, the DNA is TGTGCCAGCAGCCAATCCTCTAGATCCAAACCCACAGAAAATAAGCAGTTCTTC. This codes for CASSQSSRSKPTENKQFF. The chain carries TRBV16 and TRBJ2-1; D is uncertain. Germline CDR1 is KGHSY and CDR2 is FQNENV. The CDR3 totals 18 residues. Trimming took 0 bases from V and 11 from J, leaving 26 bases between them.

This clonotype showed up many times. This chain connects TRBV6-1 to TRBJ2-7; 9 bases line up with TRBD1. The germline V gene has CDR1 MNHNS and CDR2 SASEGT. The CDR3 length is 15 residues. The J segment lost 0 bases and the V segment lost 5 bases, leaving 5 bases of the junction unmatched. The CDR3 sequence is CASSTGTGISYEQYF. The DNA for the CDR3 is TGTGCCAGCAGTACCGGGACAGGGATCTCCTACGAGCAGTACTTC.

The chain carries TRBV30 and TRBJ2-7; 9 bases agree with TRBD1. This CDR3 has 15 amino acids. Per the germline V gene, CDR1 is GTSNPN and CDR2 is SVGIG (reference sequence). The ends lost 4 bases at V and 6 bases at J; junction bases unmatched: 13. CDR3 DNA: TGTGCCTGGAACCCCAAGGGACAGGGCCTCTGCGAGCAGTACTTC. Its protein is CAWNPKGQGLCEQYF.

This clonotype was detected ten times or more. The chain combines TRBV27 with TRBJ2-7; 9 nucleotides agree with TRBD2. V lost 5 bases and J lost 4; bases outside the gene matches: 6. CDR1 and CDR2 (germline): MNHEY, SMNVEV (reference sequence). This CDR3 spans 14 amino acids. The CDR3 DNA is TGTGCCAGCAGTGGAAGCGGGAGGACGTACGAGCAGTACTTC. The encoded protein is CASSGSGRTYEQYF.

CDR3 protein: CASTPSPGQGYEQYF. The DNA of the CDR3 is TGTGCCAGCACCCCTTCACCGGGACAGGGGTACGAGCAGTACTTC. The rearrangement joins TRBV7-2 to TRBJ2-7; 10 positions match TRBD1. Germline loops: CDR1 SGHTA, CDR2 FQGNSA. After removal of 7 bases from V and 4 bases from J, the junction contained 10 bases not matched to a gene. The CDR3 runs to 15 residues.

This clonotype was recorded at least ten times. The CDR3 loop reads CASKYRDDEQFF. CDR3 nucleotides: TGTGCCAGCAAATACAGGGACGATGAGCAGTTCTTC. The chain combines TRBV6-5 with TRBJ2-1; D may be TRBD1 (6 bases). The CDR3 extends over 12 amino acids. V shed 7 bases and J shed 8 bases, with 12 bases lying between them. The germline gives CDR1 MNHEY, CDR2 SVGAGI.

This clonotype was counted many times. V is TRBV11-2 and J is TRBJ1-1, with D perhaps TRBD1 (5 bases). This CDR3 comprises 13 residues. CDR1 SGHAT and CDR2 FQNNGV come from the germline V gene. V dropped 3 bases and J dropped 8 bases, with 13 bases sitting between them. For the CDR3, the DNA is TGTGCCAGCAGCTTGGGGGGAGCGGGGGAAGCTTTCTTT. Its translation: CASSLGGAGEAFF. Complete variable domain (other parts from reference TRBV11-2 and TRBJ1-1): EAGVAQSPRYKIIEKRQSVAFWCNPISGHATLYWYQQILGQGPKLLIQFQNNGVVDDSQLPKDRFSAERLKGVDSTLKIQPAKLEDSAVYLCASSLGGAGEAFFGQGTRLTVV.

This clonotype was found once. This chain uses TRBV19 with TRBJ2-5; 11 positions match TRBD2. The CDR3 has 14 residues. The V gene's germline CDR1 is LNHDA and CDR2 SQIVND (reference sequence). With V trimmed by 5 bases and J by 5 bases, 4 bases remained unmatched. CDR3 DNA: TGTGCCAGTAGTGGGACTAGCGGAAGGGAGACCCAGTACTTC. Residues: CASSGTSGRETQYF.

The rearrangement uses TRBV5-1 and TRBJ2-7; 7 nucleotides align to TRBD1. This CDR3 is built from 14 residues. CDR1 and CDR2 (germline): SGHRS, YFSETQ. J was trimmed by 6 bases and V by 1 base; bases with no gene match: 7. CDR3 loop: CASSLTGEHSEQYF. The CDR3 region has the DNA TGCGCCAGCAGCTTGACAGGGGAACACTCCGAGCAGTACTTC. The full variable domain, completed using reference TRBV5-1 and TRBJ2-7, is KAGVTQTPRYLIKTRGQQVTLSCSPISGHRSVSWYQQTPGQGLQFLFEYFSETQRNKGNFPGRFSGRQFSNSRSEMNVSTLELGDSALYLCASSLTGEHSEQYFGPGTRLTVT.

This clonotype was found many times. CDR3 DNA sequence: TGTGCCAGCAGCCAAGACGGGACGTCCGCTTTCTTT. Translation: CASSQDGTSAFF. The chain couples TRBV3-1 to TRBJ1-1, with a weak D call TRBD1 (5 bases). Germline values: CDR1 LGHDT, CDR2 YNNKEL (reference sequence). The CDR3 is made up of 12 amino acids. V lost 0 bases and J lost 11, with 10 bases in between.

This clonotype occurred a few times. This chain uses TRBV11-2 with TRBJ2-7; D gene unclear. Germline V gene lookup returns CDR1 SGHAT and CDR2 FQNNGV. The CDR3 is made up of 13 amino acids. V was shortened by 0 bases and J by 4 bases, with 7 bases between the two germline ends. For the CDR3, the DNA is TGTGCCAGCAGCTTAGACAGAGAGTACGAGCAGTACTTC. Protein: CASSLDREYEQYF. Drawing the rest from reference TRBV11-2 and TRBJ2-7, the complete variable domain is EAGVAQSPRYKIIEKRQSVAFWCNPISGHATLYWYQQILGQGPKLLIQFQNNGVVDDSQLPKDRFSAERLKGVDSTLKIQPAKLEDSAVYLCASSLDREYEQYFGPGTRLTVT.

Concerning this clonotype: This likely comes from a read error, as the CDR3 has no conserved phenylalanine or tryptophan at its end. The DNA is left out, because the CDR3 cannot be placed on it with certainty; the CDR3 is given as TCRdb lists it. V gene TRBV7-3 combines with J gene TRBJ2-1; the D call of TRBD1 is as the table states it, not checked on the DNA. Including both end residues, the CDR3 is 8 amino acids long. The germline V gene has CDR1 SGHTA and CDR2 FQGTGA. The CDR3 loop reads CASSAAGT.

The chain carries TRBV28 and TRBJ2-4, with 8 nucleotides matching TRBD2. With 8 bases clipped from V and 8 bases from J, the junction kept 14 bases outside the gene matches. CDR1 and CDR2 (germline): MDHEN, SYDVKM. CDR3 length: 15 amino acids. CDR3 protein: CASARGGAGVDIQYF. Written as DNA, the CDR3 is TGTGCCAGCGCTCGGGGGGGGGCTGGGGTGGACATTCAGTACTTC.

With regard to this clonotype: The DNA is omitted, as the CDR3 cannot be located on it reliably, and the CDR3 follows TCRdb's listing. The genes are TRBV5-1 and TRBJ1-3. Germline-derived CDR1 and CDR2 are SGHRS and YFSETQ. The CDR3 extends over 21 residues, inclusive of both ends. The CDR3 region is CASSLQGEGTEAFFGQGTIYF.

The rearrangement uses TRBV2 and TRBJ2-3, with 13 positions matching TRBD2. V was clipped by 7 bases and J by 11 bases; unmatched bases: 12. Germline V lookup: CDR1 SNHLY, CDR2 FYNNEI. CDR3 length equals 15 residues. The CDR3 region is CASTSTSGGAREQYF. The CDR3 DNA is TGTGCCAGCACCTCAACTAGCGGGGGGGCGCGGGAGCAGTATTTT.

This chain links TRBV5-4 with TRBJ2-7; TRBD1 matches at 8 bases. The trim removed 7 bases at V and 4 bases at J, leaving 4 bases unmatched. The V gene's germline CDR1 is SGHNT and CDR2 YYREEE (reference sequence). The CDR3 is made up of 12 amino acids. This CDR3 is CASAGQGYEQYF. The CDR3 DNA is TGTGCCAGCGCCGGACAGGGTTACGAGCAGTACTTC. The complete variable domain, with remaining parts taken from reference TRBV5-4 and TRBJ2-7, reads ETGVTQSPTHLIKTRGQQVTLRCSSQSGHNTVSWYQQALGQGPQFIFQYYREEENGRGNFPPRFSGLQFPNYSSELNVNALELDDSALYLCASAGQGYEQYFGPGTRLTVT.